Presented here are 4 T cell receptor beta chains from one specimen sequenced in a study of neurological immune-mediated disorders. The time point here: longitudinal time-point 3. TCRdb ran MiXCR on the 5' RACE reads and lists one entry per CDR3 protein. Here the sample spans around 42,000 distinct CDR3 sequences, less than 15% being singletons. The sequenced material came from PBMCs. These receptors all stem from a man aged 25-45 years in good health.

This clonotype was counted at least ten times. The chain recombines TRBV28 with TRBJ2-7; D ambiguous. Germline loops: CDR1 MDHEN, CDR2 SYDVKM. The CDR3 has 16 amino acids. The ends were cut back, 4 bases at V and 3 bases at J, with 19 bases in the middle. CDR3 region: CASSSTRASVRYEQYF. The CDR3 DNA reads TGTGCCAGCAGTTCCACCCGGGCCTCCGTTCGCTACGAGCAGTACTTC.

J is TRBJ2-7 and V is TRBV19; TRBD1 matches at 8 bases. CDR3 length: 15 residues. Germline CDR1 reads LNHDA; CDR2 reads SQIVND (reference sequence). Trimming at V came to 2 bases and at J to 5 bases, leaving 8 bases not matched to a gene. The CDR3 loop reads CASSITLQGADEQYF. The CDR3 bases are TGTGCCAGTAGTATAACCCTTCAGGGGGCCGACGAGCAGTACTTC.

This clonotype was recorded at least ten times. The chain links TRBV28 to TRBJ1-6, with 11 bases lining up with TRBD1. Germline CDR1 MDHEN, CDR2 SYDVKM. The CDR3 spans 16 residues. Trimming at V came to 2 bases and at J to 8 bases, leaving 5 bases not matched to a gene. The CDR3: CASSLIGGQGDSPLHF. CDR3 nucleotides: TGTGCCAGCAGTTTAATCGGGGGACAGGGGGATTCACCCCTCCACTTT.

A single count supports this clonotype. A much larger clone is a single base away; this may be a read error. V usage is TRBV12-3 or TRBV12-4 and J usage is TRBJ2-3; a possible D gene is TRBD2 (6 bases). The CDR3 spans 14 residues. DNA for the CDR3: TGTGCCAGCAGCCGAGGGGACTCGCCAGATACGCGGTATTTT. Translating gives CASSRGDSPDTRYF.